Presented here are 30 T cell receptor beta chains from one specimen sequenced in a study of cytomegalovirus exposure and HLA in healthy donors. The primer mix had 60 Vbeta and 13 Jbeta primers. Produced via immunoSEQ multiplex PCR; TCRdb's table is partial and in-frame only. Of approximately 100,000 clones in the sample, roughly three quarters were seen once. The sample was PBMCs. The receptors originated from a woman aged 35 to 49 in good health and CMV-seropositive.

Only one count was recorded for this clone. V is TRBV7-9 and J is TRBJ2-1; D is possibly TRBD2 (7 bases). Looked up from germline, CDR1 is SEHNR and CDR2 is FQNEAQ (reference sequence). The CDR3 spans 14 residues. V shed 5 bases and J shed 9 bases, with 17 bases lying between them. The CDR3 region has the DNA TGTGCCAGCAGCCGATCACCGGGGGGCGGTGAGCAGTTCTTC. Encoded protein: CASSRSPGGGEQFF.

The V gene is TRBV5-4, the J gene TRBJ1-2; D perhaps matches TRBD1 (6 bases). This CDR3 contains 16 residues. Trimming cost V 6 bases and J 2 bases, with 20 bases left between them. Germline-derived CDR1 and CDR2 are SGHNT and YYREEE (reference sequence). For the CDR3, the DNA is TGTGCCAGCACGGGTGGGGGCCTCTTGCTAAACTATGGCTACACCTTC. Its translation: CASTGGGLLLNYGYTF.

CDR3 sequence reads: CASRDRQGAGTEAFF. The CDR3 DNA sequence: TGTGCCAGCAGAGACCGCCAGGGGGCAGGAACTGAAGCTTTCTTT. The chain has TRBV6-5 and TRBJ1-1; TRBD1 agrees at 8 bases. The CDR3 extends over 15 amino acids. CDR1 and CDR2 (germline): MNHEY, SVGAGI. V dropped 6 bases and J dropped 5; count of bases not matched to a gene: 11.

The genes are TRBV27 and TRBJ1-5, with 10 bases aligning to TRBD1. Germline CDR1 reads MNHEY; CDR2 reads SMNVEV (reference sequence). The CDR3 runs 16 residues. With 4 bases clipped from V and 5 bases from J, the junction kept 8 bases outside the gene matches. The CDR3 region is CASSSNPDRGHQPQHF. The CDR3 DNA follows: TGTGCCAGCAGTTCGAACCCCGACAGGGGGCATCAGCCCCAGCATTTT.

The V call is TRBV7-9, the J call TRBJ2-3; 8 nucleotides line up with TRBD2. The length of the CDR3 is 14 residues. The germline V gene encodes CDR1 SEHNR and CDR2 FQNEAQ (reference sequence). Unmatched junction bases numbered 9, after V lost 7 bases and J lost 6 bases. CDR3 sequence reads: CASTGGATWDTQYF. In nucleotides, the CDR3 is TGTGCCAGCACCGGGGGGGCGACCTGGGATACGCAGTATTTT.

J is TRBJ1-5 and V is TRBV6-1; D is unclear. Germline V gene data show CDR1 as MNHNS and CDR2 as SASEGT. Trimming shortened V by 1 base and J by 0 bases, and 10 bases separated the two germline ends. CDR3 length equals 16 residues. CDR3 in DNA: TGTGCCAGCAGTGAAGTCGGAGCCTTTAGCAATCAGCCCCAGCATTTT. It is translated as CASSEVGAFSNQPQHF.

This sequence joins TRBV7-2 and TRBJ1-2; maybe TRBD1 (6 bases). The CDR3 spans 13 residues. V was trimmed by 3 bases and J by 1 base, leaving 6 bases between them. Germline values: CDR1 SGHTA, CDR2 FQGNSA. CDR3 DNA sequence: TGTGCCAGCAGCTTGGGACATAACTATGGCTACACCTTC. Translated, it gives CASSLGHNYGYTF.

This clone has only one observation. The rearrangement uses TRBV5-1 and TRBJ2-3, with a weak D call TRBD1 (6 bases). With 4 bases removed from V and 3 bases from J, the gap between germline ends came to 18 bases. CDR1 and CDR2 (germline): SGHRS, YFSETQ. The CDR3 spans 16 residues. CDR3 residues: CASSPRARGKTDTQYF. The CDR3 bases are TGCGCCAGCAGCCCCAGGGCCAGGGGTAAAACAGATACGCAGTATTTT.

The chain links TRBV7-9 to TRBJ2-1; TRBD1 aligns across 7 bases. V trimming: 5 bases; J trimming: 4 bases; junction bases outside the gene matches: 8. CDR3 length: 15 amino acids. Germline CDR1 SEHNR, CDR2 FQNEAQ (reference sequence). CDR3 in amino acids: CASSRQGPKYNEQFF. The CDR3 nucleotides read TGTGCCAGCAGCCGACAGGGACCCAAATACAATGAGCAGTTCTTC.

The rearrangement links TRBV5-5 to TRBJ2-5; D is unresolved. CDR1 and CDR2 (germline): SGHKS, YYEKEE (reference sequence). CDR3 size: 14 residues. V was pared by 0 bases and J by 5 bases, with 11 bases between. CDR3: CASSLGVRAETQYF. The CDR3 bases are TGTGCCAGCAGCTTGGGGGTCCGAGCGGAGACCCAGTACTTC.

In this sample, this clone turned up once. The chain combines TRBV7-2 with TRBJ2-3; D is perhaps TRBD2 (6 bases). Germline V CDR1 and CDR2: SGHTA, FQGNSA. V lost 0 bases, J lost 3 bases, and 7 bases lay in between. This CDR3 has 14 residues. The CDR3 DNA follows: TGTGCCAGCAGCTTAGCTCGGGGGACAGATACGCAGTATTTT. Protein sequence: CASSLARGTDTQYF.

This clone was detected only a few times. Here the CDR3 reads CASRGGQFSSYEQYF. For the CDR3, the DNA is TGTGCCAGCAGGGGGGGACAGTTTAGCTCCTACGAGCAGTACTTC. This chain uses TRBV27 with TRBJ2-7; maybe TRBD1 (7 bases). The ends were cut back, 6 bases at V and 0 bases at J, with 15 bases in the middle. This CDR3 contains 15 residues. Germline CDR1 and CDR2: MNHEY and SMNVEV (reference sequence).

The chain links TRBV6-5 to TRBJ2-5, with TRBD1 identical over 9 bases. After removal of 6 bases from V and 4 bases from J, the junction contained 6 bases not matched to a gene. The germline gives CDR1 MNHEY, CDR2 SVGAGI. This CDR3 contains 14 residues. The CDR3 nucleotides are TGTGCCAGCAGCCCACAGGGGGCACGAGAGACCCAGTACTTC. Amino acid sequence: CASSPQGARETQYF.

This chain joins TRBV10-2 and TRBJ2-3; 13 bases map to TRBD2. The CDR3 has 17 amino acids. Germline V lookup: CDR1 WSHSY, CDR2 SAAADI. The V and J ends lost 10 bases and 0 bases, in that order; junction bases with no gene match: 10. CDR3 sequence reads: CATLTSGGITSTDTQYF. DNA for the CDR3: TGCGCCACCTTGACTAGCGGGGGGATTACCAGCACAGATACGCAGTATTTT.

This clone has only one observation. The rearrangement uses TRBV5-1 and TRBJ1-3; 10 bases are a match to TRBD1. The V and J ends lost 0 bases and 7 bases, in that order; junction bases with no gene match: 1. Germline assignment: CDR1 SGHRS and CDR2 YFSETQ. CDR3 length: 14 residues. CDR3 sequence reads: CASSLGQGANTIYF. The CDR3, as DNA: TGCGCCAGCAGCTTGGGACAGGGGGCCAACACCATATATTTT.

The V gene is TRBV30, the J gene TRBJ1-6; D ambiguous. Trimming removed 3 bases from V and 10 bases from J, with 13 bases in between. This CDR3 contains 13 residues. In germline, CDR1 is GTSNPN, CDR2 SVGIG (reference sequence). CDR3 amino acids: CAWRGRSESPLHF. The CDR3 DNA follows: TGTGCCTGGAGGGGGAGAAGTGAGTCACCCCTCCACTTT.

The chain is built from TRBV7-9 and TRBJ1-2; D is perhaps TRBD1 (6 bases). The CDR3 runs to 16 residues. The V end lost 1 base, the J end lost 4 bases, and 16 bases lay between the germline ends. Germline CDR1 SEHNR, CDR2 FQNEAQ (reference sequence). CDR3 nucleotides: TGTGCCAGCAGCTTAGGATCAGGGGCTGGATTCTATGGCTACACCTTC. Its protein product is CASSLGSGAGFYGYTF.

V gene TRBV2 combines with J gene TRBJ1-1; 7 bases align to TRBD1. This CDR3 has 17 amino acids. Per germline, CDR1 SNHLY and CDR2 FYNNEI. V shed 8 bases and J 1 base; nucleotides not matched to a gene: 16. CDR3 sequence reads: CASDRGGMNRGNTEAFF. DNA for the CDR3: TGTGCCAGCGACCGAGGGGGCATGAACAGGGGGAACACTGAAGCTTTCTTT.

This chain connects TRBV2 to TRBJ1-1; D remains unclear. The ends were cut back, 9 bases at V and 6 bases at J, with 11 bases in the middle. Germline V gene lookup returns CDR1 SNHLY and CDR2 FYNNEI. The CDR3 length is 11 residues. For the CDR3, the DNA is TGTGCCAGAAGCACTAGGGCTGAAGCTTTCTTT. This codes for CARSTRAEAFF.

The CDR3 sequence: CATQDRDNTEAFF. In DNA form, the CDR3 reads TGTGCCACTCAGGACAGAGATAACACTGAAGCTTTCTTT. The V call is TRBV11-1, the J call TRBJ1-1; possible D gene TRBD1, 6 bases. Germline lookup yields CDR1 SGHAT and CDR2 FQDESV (reference sequence). The CDR3 runs 13 residues. V shed 10 bases and J shed 2 bases, with 14 bases lying between them. Based on the CDR3 plus reference TRBV11-1 and TRBJ1-1, the full variable domain is EAEVAQSPRYKITEKSQAVAFWCDPISGHATLYWYRQILGQGPELLVQFQDESVVDDSQLPKDRFSAERLKGVDSTLKIQPAELGDSAMYLCATQDRDNTEAFFGQGTRLTVV.

The chain is built from TRBV7-9 and TRBJ2-1; D is undetermined. Trimming left V 1 base short and J 6 bases short, with 10 bases between. From germline, CDR1 is SEHNR and CDR2 FQNEAQ (reference sequence). The CDR3 covers 14 residues. For the CDR3, the DNA is TGTGCCAGCAGCTTAGAATGGCTCCGCAATGAGCAGTTCTTC. Translation: CASSLEWLRNEQFF.

V usage is TRBV5-1 and J usage is TRBJ2-1; TRBD2 agrees at 15 bases. V trimming: 4 bases; J trimming: 4 bases; junction bases outside the gene matches: 0. CDR3 length equals 15 residues. The V gene's germline CDR1 is SGHRS and CDR2 YFSETQ. This CDR3 is CASSGLAGGYNEQFF. Written as DNA, the CDR3 is TGCGCCAGCAGCGGACTAGCGGGGGGGTACAATGAGCAGTTCTTC.

The chain recombines TRBV11-2 with TRBJ2-3; TRBD1 might be the D (5 bases). Per the germline V gene, CDR1 is SGHAT and CDR2 is FQNNGV. This CDR3 spans 12 amino acids. V was cut by 5 bases and J by 13 bases, with 16 bases left in between. The CDR3 spells CASSAGLGIEYF. The CDR3 DNA sequence: TGTGCCAGCAGCGCAGGGCTAGGGATCGAGTATTTT.

This clone was recorded once. The V gene is TRBV7-9, the J gene TRBJ2-5, with 10 bases identical to TRBD2. CDR1 is SEHNR, CDR2 FQNEAQ, per germline (reference sequence). This CDR3 comprises 15 residues. V shed 3 bases and J 1 base; nucleotides not matched to a gene: 2. CDR3 bases: TGTGCCAGCAGCTTTTCTAGCGGGGGCCAAGAGACCCAGTACTTC. Protein: CASSFSSGGQETQYF. The full variable domain, completed using reference TRBV7-9 and TRBJ2-5, is DTGVSQNPRHKITKRGQNVTFRCDPISEHNRLYWYRQTLGQGPEFLTYFQNEAQLEKSRLLSDRFSAERPKGSFSTLEIQRTEQGDSAMYLCASSFSSGGQETQYFGPGTRLLVL.

This clone has a single count. The chain carries TRBV27 and TRBJ1-5; D is perhaps TRBD1 (5 bases). Trimming left V 0 bases short and J 5 bases short, with 14 bases between. The CDR3 is 16 amino acids. The germline V gene encodes CDR1 MNHEY and CDR2 SMNVEV (reference sequence). The CDR3 spells CASSLSGRGPDQPQHF. DNA of the CDR3: TGTGCCAGCAGTTTATCGGGGAGGGGCCCAGATCAGCCCCAGCATTTT.

This clone came up a few times. The rearrangement joins TRBV2 to TRBJ1-1; 8 nucleotides agree with TRBD1. J lost 11 bases, V lost 5 bases, and 4 bases had no gene match. The CDR3 totals 11 residues. CDR1 and CDR2 from the germline V gene are SNHLY and FYNNEI. The CDR3 reads CASSSTGGAFF. The CDR3 DNA follows: TGTGCCAGCAGTTCTACAGGGGGGGCTTTCTTT.

This sequence joins TRBV19 and TRBJ1-2; D unresolved. The germline CDR1 and CDR2 sequences are LNHDA and SQIVND (reference sequence). V lost 5 bases and J lost 8, with 12 bases in between. The CDR3 runs to 12 residues. The chain's CDR3 is CASSEQLGGYTF. As DNA, the CDR3 is TGTGCCAGTAGTGAACAGCTGGGCGGCTACACCTTC.

This CDR3 is CASRDGGSSLYGYTF. The CDR3 DNA is TGTGCCAGCAGGGACGGGGGGAGTTCTCTCTATGGCTACACCTTC. V usage is TRBV6-5 and J usage is TRBJ1-2, with D possibly TRBD1 on 5 matching bases. Trimming left V 6 bases short and J 4 bases short, with 18 bases between. Germline loops: CDR1 MNHEY, CDR2 SVGAGI. The CDR3 spans 15 residues.

The rearrangement uses TRBV4-1 and TRBJ1-4; 10 bases map to TRBD1. The CDR3 totals 19 residues. V was pared by 1 base and J by 1 base, with 9 bases of the junction left unmatched. Germline V gives CDR1 MGHRA, CDR2 YSYEKL. CDR3 sequence (DNA): TGCGCCAGCAGCCAAGCCCTCGGGACAGGGGAAGTAACTAATGAAAAACTGTTTTTT. It yields the protein CASSQALGTGEVTNEKLFF.

V is TRBV18 and J is TRBJ1-1; 8 nucleotides line up with TRBD1. Germline V gene sequence: CDR1 KGHSH, CDR2 LQKENI. The CDR3 totals 14 residues. J lost 3 bases, V lost 3 bases, and 3 bases had no gene match. CDR3 protein: CASSPDRVYTEAFF. CDR3 DNA: TGTGCCAGCTCACCGGACAGGGTGTACACTGAAGCTTTCTTT.